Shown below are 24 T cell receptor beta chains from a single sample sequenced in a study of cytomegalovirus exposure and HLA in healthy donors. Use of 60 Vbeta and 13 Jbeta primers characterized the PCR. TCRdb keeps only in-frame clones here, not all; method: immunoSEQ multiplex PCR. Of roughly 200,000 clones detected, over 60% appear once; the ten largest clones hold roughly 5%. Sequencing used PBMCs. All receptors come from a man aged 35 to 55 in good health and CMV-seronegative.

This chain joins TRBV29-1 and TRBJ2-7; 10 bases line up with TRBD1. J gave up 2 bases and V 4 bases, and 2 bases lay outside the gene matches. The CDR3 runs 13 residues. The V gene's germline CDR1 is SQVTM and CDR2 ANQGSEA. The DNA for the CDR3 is TGCAGCGTTGGGACAGGGGGGACCTACGAGCAGTACTTC. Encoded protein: CSVGTGGTYEQYF.

This chain's CDR3 is CASSVGLAGAYEQYF. The DNA of the CDR3 is TGTGCCAGCAGCGTCGGACTAGCGGGAGCCTACGAGCAGTACTTC. The chain carries TRBV9 and TRBJ2-7, with TRBD2 matching over 13 bases. The CDR3 is made up of 15 amino acids. Losses at the gene ends were 2 bases for V and 2 bases for J; bases not matched to a gene: 1. CDR1 is SGDLS and CDR2 is YYNGEE in the germline V gene.

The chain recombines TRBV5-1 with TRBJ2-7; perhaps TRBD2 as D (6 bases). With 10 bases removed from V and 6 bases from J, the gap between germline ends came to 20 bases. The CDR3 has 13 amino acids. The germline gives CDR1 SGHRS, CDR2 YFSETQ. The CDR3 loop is CASGGAGYPEQYF. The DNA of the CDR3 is TGCGCCTCTGGCGGGGCAGGGTACCCCGAGCAGTACTTC.

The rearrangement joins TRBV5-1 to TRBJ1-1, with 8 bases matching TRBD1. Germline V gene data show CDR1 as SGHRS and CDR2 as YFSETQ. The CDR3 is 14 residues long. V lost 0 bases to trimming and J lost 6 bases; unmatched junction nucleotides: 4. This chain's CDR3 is CASSLGDRGSEAFF. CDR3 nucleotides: TGCGCCAGCAGCTTGGGCGACAGGGGCTCTGAAGCTTTCTTT. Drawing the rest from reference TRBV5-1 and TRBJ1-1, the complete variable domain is KAGVTQTPRYLIKTRGQQVTLSCSPISGHRSVSWYQQTPGQGLQFLFEYFSETQRNKGNFPGRFSGRQFSNSRSEMNVSTLELGDSALYLCASSLGDRGSEAFFGQGTRLTVV.

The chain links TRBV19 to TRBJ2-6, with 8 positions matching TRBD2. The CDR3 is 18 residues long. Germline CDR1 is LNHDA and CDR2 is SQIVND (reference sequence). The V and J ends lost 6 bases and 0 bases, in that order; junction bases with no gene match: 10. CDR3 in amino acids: CASRPEGGGSSGANVLTF. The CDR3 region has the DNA TGTGCCAGTAGACCCGAAGGCGGGGGGTCCTCTGGGGCCAACGTCCTGACTTTC.

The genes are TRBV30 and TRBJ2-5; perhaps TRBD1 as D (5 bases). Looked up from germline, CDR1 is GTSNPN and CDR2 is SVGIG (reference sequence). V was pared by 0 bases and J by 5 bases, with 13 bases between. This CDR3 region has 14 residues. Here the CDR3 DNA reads TGTGCCTGGAGTGTGGGCCAGGGTGCGGAGACCCAGTACTTC. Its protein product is CAWSVGQGAETQYF. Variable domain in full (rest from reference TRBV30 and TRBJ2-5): SQTIHQWPATLVQPVGSPLSLECTVEGTSNPNLYWYRQAAGRGLQLLFYSVGIGQISSEVPQNLSASRPQDRQFILSSKKLLLSDSGFYLCAWSVGQGAETQYFGPGTRLLVL.

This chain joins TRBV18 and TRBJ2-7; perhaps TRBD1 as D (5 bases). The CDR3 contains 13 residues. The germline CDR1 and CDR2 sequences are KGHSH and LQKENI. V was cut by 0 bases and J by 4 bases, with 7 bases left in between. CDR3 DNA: TGTGCCAGCTCACCACCGGACAAGTACGAGCAGTACTTC. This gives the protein CASSPPDKYEQYF.

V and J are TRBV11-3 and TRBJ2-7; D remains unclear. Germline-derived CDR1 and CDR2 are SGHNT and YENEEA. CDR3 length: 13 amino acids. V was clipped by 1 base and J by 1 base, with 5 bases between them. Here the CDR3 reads CASSLGQSYEQYF. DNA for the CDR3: TGTGCCAGCAGCTTAGGCCAGTCCTACGAGCAGTACTTC.

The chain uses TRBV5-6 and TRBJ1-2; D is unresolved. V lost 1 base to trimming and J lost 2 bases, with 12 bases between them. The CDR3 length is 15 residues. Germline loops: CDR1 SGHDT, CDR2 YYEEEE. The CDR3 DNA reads TGTGCCAGCAGCTTGTCTTCTTCGGGGAACTATGGCTACACCTTC. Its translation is CASSLSSSGNYGYTF.

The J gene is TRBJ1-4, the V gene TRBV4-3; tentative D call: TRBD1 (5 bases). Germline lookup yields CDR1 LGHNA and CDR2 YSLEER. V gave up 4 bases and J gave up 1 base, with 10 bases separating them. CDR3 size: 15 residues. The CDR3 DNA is TGCGCCAGCAGCCTCCGGGGGGGAACTAATGAAAAACTGTTTTTT. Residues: CASSLRGGTNEKLFF.

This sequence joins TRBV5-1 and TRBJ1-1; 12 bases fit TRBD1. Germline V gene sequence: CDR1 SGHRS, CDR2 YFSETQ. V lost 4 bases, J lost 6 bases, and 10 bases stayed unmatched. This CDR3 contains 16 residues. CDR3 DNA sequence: TGCGCCAGCAGCCTTTTAACCGGGACAGGGGGCTCTGAAGCTTTCTTT. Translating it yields CASSLLTGTGGSEAFF.

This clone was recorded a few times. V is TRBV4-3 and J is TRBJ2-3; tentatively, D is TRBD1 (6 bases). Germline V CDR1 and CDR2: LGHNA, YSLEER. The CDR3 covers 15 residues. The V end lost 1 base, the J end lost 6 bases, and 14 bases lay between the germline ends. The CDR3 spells CASSQGPNRADTQYF. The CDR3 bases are TGCGCCAGCAGCCAAGGACCGAACAGGGCTGATACGCAGTATTTT.

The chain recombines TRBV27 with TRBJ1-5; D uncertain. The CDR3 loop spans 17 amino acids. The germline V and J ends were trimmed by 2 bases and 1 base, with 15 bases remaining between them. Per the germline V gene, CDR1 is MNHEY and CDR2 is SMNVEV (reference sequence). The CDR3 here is CASSLRYAGKSNQPQHF. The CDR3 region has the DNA TGTGCCAGCAGTTTAAGGTATGCAGGCAAGAGCAATCAGCCCCAGCATTTT.

Written as DNA, the CDR3 is TGTGCCAGCAGCGTAGGCTTGACAGCAAAGAACACTGAAGCTTTCTTT. Its protein is CASSVGLTAKNTEAFF. V and J are TRBV9 and TRBJ1-1; maybe TRBD1 (5 bases). V shed 0 bases and J shed 1 base, with 13 bases lying between them. This CDR3 is 16 amino acids long. Germline values: CDR1 SGDLS, CDR2 YYNGEE.

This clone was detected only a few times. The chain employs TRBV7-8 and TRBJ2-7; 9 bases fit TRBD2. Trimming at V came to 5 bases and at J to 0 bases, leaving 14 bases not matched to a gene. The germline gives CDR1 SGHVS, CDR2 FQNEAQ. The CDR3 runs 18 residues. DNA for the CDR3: TGTGCCAGCAGCCAGGGACCTTCTAGCGGGGCCAGCTCCTACGAGCAGTACTTC. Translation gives CASSQGPSSGASSYEQYF.

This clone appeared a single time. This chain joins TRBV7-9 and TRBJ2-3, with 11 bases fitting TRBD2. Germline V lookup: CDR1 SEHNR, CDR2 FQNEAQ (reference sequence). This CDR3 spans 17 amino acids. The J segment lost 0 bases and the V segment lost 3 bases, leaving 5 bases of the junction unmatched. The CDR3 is CASSFPSGRLSTDTQYF. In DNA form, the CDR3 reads TGTGCCAGCAGCTTCCCTAGCGGGAGGCTTAGCACAGATACGCAGTATTTT.

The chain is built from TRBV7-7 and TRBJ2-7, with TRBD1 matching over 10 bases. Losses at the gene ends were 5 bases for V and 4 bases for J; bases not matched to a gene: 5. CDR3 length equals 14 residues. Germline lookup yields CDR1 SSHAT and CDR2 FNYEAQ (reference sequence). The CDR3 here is CASSRDRGSYEQYF. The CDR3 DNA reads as TGTGCCAGCAGCAGGGACAGGGGTTCGTACGAGCAGTACTTC.

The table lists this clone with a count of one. CDR3 protein: CSVGTAGTEAFF. The DNA of the CDR3 is TGCAGCGTAGGGACAGCGGGCACTGAAGCTTTCTTT. The chain employs TRBV29-1 and TRBJ1-1; TRBD1 matches 7 bases. Germline V gene lookup returns CDR1 SQVTM and CDR2 ANQGSEA. This CDR3 has 12 amino acids. With 6 bases clipped from V and 4 bases from J, the junction kept 5 bases outside the gene matches.

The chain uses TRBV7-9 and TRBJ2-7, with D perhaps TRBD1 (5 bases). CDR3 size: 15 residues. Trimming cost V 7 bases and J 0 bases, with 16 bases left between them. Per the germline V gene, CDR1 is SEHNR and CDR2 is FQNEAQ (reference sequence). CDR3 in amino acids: CASIHWGSSSYEQYF. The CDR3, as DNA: TGTGCCAGCATTCACTGGGGCTCAAGCTCCTACGAGCAGTACTTC.

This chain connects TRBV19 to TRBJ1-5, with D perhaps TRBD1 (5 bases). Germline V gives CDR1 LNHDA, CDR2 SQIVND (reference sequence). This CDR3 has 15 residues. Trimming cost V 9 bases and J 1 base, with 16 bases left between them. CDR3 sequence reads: CASQTGQGSNQPQHF. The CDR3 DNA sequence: TGTGCCAGCCAAACCGGGCAGGGCAGCAATCAGCCCCAGCATTTT. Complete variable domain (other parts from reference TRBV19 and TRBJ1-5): DGGITQSPKYLFRKEGQNVTLSCEQNLNHDAMYWYRQDPGQGLRLIYYSQIVNDFQKGDIAEGYSVSREKKESFPLTVTSAQKNPTAFYLCASQTGQGSNQPQHFGDGTRLSIL.

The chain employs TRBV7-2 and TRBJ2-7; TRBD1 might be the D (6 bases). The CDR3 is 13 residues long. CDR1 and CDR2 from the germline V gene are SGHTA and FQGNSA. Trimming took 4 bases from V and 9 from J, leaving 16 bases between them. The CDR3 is CASSSNQQGMQYF. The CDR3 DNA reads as TGTGCCAGCAGCTCGAACCAACAGGGAATGCAGTACTTC.

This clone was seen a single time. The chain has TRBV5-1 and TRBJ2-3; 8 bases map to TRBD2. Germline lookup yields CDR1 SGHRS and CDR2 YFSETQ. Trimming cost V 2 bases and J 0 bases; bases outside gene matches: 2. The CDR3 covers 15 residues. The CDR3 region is CASSFRGGSTDTQYF. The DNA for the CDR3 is TGCGCCAGCAGCTTCCGGGGGGGCAGCACAGATACGCAGTATTTT.

Here the CDR3 DNA reads TGTGCCAGCAGCTTGCCGACTAGCGGGGGTAATACGCAGTATTTT. Its translation: CASSLPTSGGNTQYF. The chain employs TRBV5-4 and TRBJ2-3; TRBD2 matches 12 bases. The CDR3 length is 15 residues. V lost 1 base and J lost 7; bases outside the gene matches: 4. Germline lookup yields CDR1 SGHNT and CDR2 YYREEE (reference sequence).

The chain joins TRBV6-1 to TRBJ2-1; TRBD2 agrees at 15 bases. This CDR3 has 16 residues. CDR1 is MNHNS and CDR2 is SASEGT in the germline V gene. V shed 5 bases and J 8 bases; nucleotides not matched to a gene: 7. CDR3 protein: CASSKGTSGRYDEQFF. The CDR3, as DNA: TGTGCCAGCAGTAAAGGGACTAGCGGGAGGTACGATGAGCAGTTCTTC.